A selection of T cell receptor beta chains follows, all from one sample in a study of regulatory T cells in long-lasting Graves disease. TCRdb re-derived calls from the multiplex PCR reads in MiXCR, one entry per CDR3 protein. This repertoire shows some 370,000 distinct CDR3 sequences, around 20% found once; its top ten account for less than 25%. The starting material was peripheral blood mononuclear cells (PBMCs), obtained when the disease was refractory, from a patient treated with antithyroid drugs. The source of these receptors is a female donor with Graves disease. Each CDR3 is given with its conserved first and last residue. D genes are given only for firm matches. Expanded clones get a size class; other rows say once, few or many, or leave the size out.

>TRBD1|TRBJ1-3|TRBV6-1|NA
CASRTGQGWVGNTIYF
TGTGCCAGCAGGACGGGACAGGGGTGGGTTGGAAACACCATATATTTT
>TRBD1|TRBJ1-5|TRBV6-1|many
CASSPDRAYSNQPQHF
TGTGCCAGCAGTCCCGACAGGGCTTATAGCAATCAGCCCCAGCATTTT
>NA|TRBJ1-1|TRBV28|many
CASISGEGATEAFF
TGTGCCAGCATCTCCGGGGAAGGGGCGACTGAAGCTTTCTTT
>NA|TRBJ2-7|TRBV27|NA
CASSLSGLRLYEQYF
TGTGCCAGCAGTTTAAGCGGGCTAAGGCTCTACGAGCAGTACTTC
>NA|TRBJ1-1|TRBV30|NA
CAWNRVGTEAFF
TGTGCCTGGAACAGGGTAGGGACTGAAGCTTTCTTT
>TRBD1|TRBJ2-5|TRBV7-2|NA
CASSLVEQGAFKTQYF
TGTGCCAGCAGCTTAGTAGAACAGGGGGCATTTAAGACCCAGTACTTC
>NA|TRBJ1-4|TRBV6-1|NA
CASRPPREANEKLFF
TGTGCCAGCAGACCCCCTCGGGAAGCCAATGAAAAACTGTTTTTT
>TRBD2|TRBJ2-5|TRBV3-1|many
CASRASGSQTQYF
TGTGCCAGCAGGGCTAGCGGGAGTCAGACCCAGTACTTC
>NA|TRBJ1-2|TRBV7-2|NA
CASSFFFGNTNYGYTF
TGTGCCAGCAGCTTCTTCTTTGGGAATACTAACTATGGCTACACCTTC
>TRBD1|TRBJ2-5|TRBV7-2|many
CASSLGGTGAAPQETQYF
TGTGCCAGCAGCTTAGGGGGGACAGGGGCGGCCCCCCAAGAGACCCAGTACTTC
>NA|TRBJ2-7|TRBV19|few
CASSIGFSYEQYF
TGTGCCAGTAGTATTGGCTTCTCCTACGAGCAGTACTTC
>NA|TRBJ1-4|TRBV12-3/TRBV12-4|many
CASSLFFDRSGEKLFF
TGTGCCAGCAGTTTGTTTTTTGATAGAAGTGGTGAAAAACTGTTTTTT
>TRBD1|TRBJ1-2|TRBV27|few
CASSSRTGAKAF
TGTGCCAGCAGTTCCAGGACAGGGGCTAAGGCCTTC
>NA|TRBJ2-5|TRBV28|many
CASSPRTPVIEETQYF
TGTGCCAGCAGTCCTCGGACCCCCGTAATCGAAGAGACCCAGTACTTC
>TRBD2|TRBJ2-5|TRBV18|NA
CASSPPGQREASETQYF
TGTGCCAGCTCACCACCGGGGCAGCGGGAGGCTTCCGAGACCCAGTACTTC
>TRBD2|TRBJ2-5|TRBV4-1|few
CASSQGDYEGETQYF
TGCGCCAGCAGCCAAGGGGACTACGAGGGAGAGACCCAGTACTTC
>TRBD2|TRBJ2-7|TRBV7-2|many
CASSSYSGNSYEQYF
TGTGCCAGCAGCTCCTACAGCGGGAACTCCTACGAGCAGTACTTC
>NA|TRBJ2-2|TRBV15|NA
CATTDYTGELFF
TGTGCCACTACTGACTACACCGGGGAGCTGTTTTTT
>TRBD1|TRBJ1-5|TRBV6-5|NA
CASSYSGAGGNQPQHF
TGTGCCAGCAGTTACTCTGGGGCAGGGGGGAATCAGCCCCAGCATTTT
>TRBD2|TRBJ2-7|TRBV19|NA
CASSIGAGASYEQYF
TGTGCCAGTAGTATAGGGGCGGGAGCCTCCTACGAGCAGTACTTC
>TRBD1|TRBJ1-4|TRBV6-5|few
CASSYPDRVATNEKLFF
TGTGCCAGCAGTTATCCAGACAGGGTTGCAACTAATGAAAAACTGTTTTTT
>TRBD2|TRBJ2-5|TRBV20-1|NA
CSARDVGSAEPSGGGETQYF
TGCAGTGCTAGAGATGTGGGTTCCGCGGAACCTAGCGGGGGTGGGGAGACCCAGTACTTC
>TRBD1|TRBJ1-1|TRBV11-2|many
CASSFDPQGDEAFF
TGTGCCAGCAGCTTCGACCCACAGGGGGATGAAGCTTTCTTT
>NA|TRBJ2-5|TRBV10-3|few
CAIRGDQRYQETQYF
TGTGCCATCAGAGGGGACCAAAGGTATCAAGAGACCCAGTACTTC
>NA|TRBJ2-1|TRBV7-9|NA
CASSPSYTGDNEQFF
TGTGCCAGCAGCCCCTCGTACACGGGAGACAATGAGCAGTTCTTC
>TRBD1|TRBJ1-2|TRBV20-1|NA
CSAVDRLASYGYTF
TGCAGTGCTGTGGACAGGCTTGCTTCCTATGGCTACACCTTC
>TRBD1|TRBJ2-7|TRBV5-6|NA
CASSPRGPHSYEQYF
TGTGCCAGCAGCCCCAGGGGGCCCCACTCCTACGAGCAGTACTTC
>TRBD1|TRBJ2-7|TRBV6-1|NA
CASSPTPDRGGYEQYF
TGTGCCAGCAGCCCTACCCCTGACAGGGGAGGATACGAGCAGTACTTC
>TRBD1|TRBJ2-7|TRBV7-2|many
CASSLTSLGQGTSYEQYF
TGTGCCAGCAGCCTGACAAGTTTGGGACAGGGGACCTCCTACGAGCAGTACTTC
>NA|TRBJ1-1|TRBV6-1|NA
CASGHDQQVYTEAFF
TGTGCCAGTGGGCACGATCAACAGGTATACACTGAAGCTTTCTTT
>NA|TRBJ2-7|TRBV11-2|many
CASSLVVGWEQYF
TGTGCCAGCAGCTTAGTGGTGGGTTGGGAGCAGTACTTC
>TRBD2|TRBJ2-5|TRBV7-2|many
CASSLAASGRGRETQYF
TGTGCCAGCAGCTTAGCGGCTAGCGGGAGGGGCAGAGAGACCCAGTACTTC
>NA|TRBJ1-2|TRBV12-3/TRBV12-4|many
CASSGGGYGYTF
TGTGCCAGCAGCGGAGGTGGCTATGGCTACACCTTC
>NA|TRBJ2-7|TRBV29-1|once
CSARQETEQYF
TGCAGCGCCCGGCAGGAAACCGAGCAGTACTTC
>NA|TRBJ2-7|TRBV27|NA
CASRYRGGVEQYF
TGTGCCAGCAGATATAGGGGCGGGGTCGAGCAGTACTTC
>NA|TRBJ1-1|TRBV12-5|many
CASGLGVNTEAFF
TGTGCTAGTGGTTTGGGGGTTAACACTGAAGCTTTCTTT
>NA|TRBJ1-4|TRBV14|NA
CASSQDRVGEKLFF
TGTGCCAGCAGCCAAGACAGGGTCGGTGAAAAACTGTTTTTT
>NA|TRBJ1-5|TRBV30|few
CAWSGIDSNQPQHF
TGTGCCTGGAGTGGTATTGATAGCAATCAGCCCCAGCATTTT
>NA|TRBJ2-7|TRBV2|few
CASMGALSEQYF
TGTGCCAGCATGGGGGCTCTTAGCGAGCAGTACTTC
>NA|TRBJ1-5|TRBV6-2/TRBV6-3|NA
CASLRDNLTRQPQHF
TGTGCCAGCCTCAGGGACAACTTAACCAGGCAGCCCCAGCATTTT
>TRBD2|TRBJ2-5|TRBV12-3/TRBV12-4|NA
CASSPRRTSGIETQYF
TGTGCCAGCAGTCCCCGCCGGACTAGCGGGATTGAGACCCAGTACTTC
>NA|TRBJ1-5|TRBV9|few
CASSAGANYSNQPQHF
TGTGCCAGCAGCGCCGGGGCTAATTATAGCAATCAGCCCCAGCATTTT
>TRBD2|TRBJ2-7|TRBV7-9|many
CASSFGWTSGNYEQYF
TGTGCCAGCAGCTTCGGCTGGACTAGCGGGAACTACGAGCAGTACTTC
>NA|TRBJ2-7|TRBV29-1|few
CSVGDSVYEQYF
TGCAGCGTTGGCGACAGCGTTTACGAGCAGTACTTC
>NA|TRBJ2-2|TRBV2|many
CASTIFGELFF
TGTGCCAGCACGATCTTCGGGGAGCTGTTTTTT
>TRBD1|TRBJ1-5|TRBV24-1|many
CATRGTGDHQPQHF
TGTGCCACCAGAGGGACAGGGGACCATCAGCCCCAGCATTTT
>NA|TRBJ2-1|TRBV29-1|NA
CSVDLEGNSYNEQFF
TGCAGCGTTGATCTGGAGGGGAACTCCTACAATGAGCAGTTCTTC
>TRBD1|TRBJ1-2|TRBV18|NA
CASSPTNQKQGVGYTF
TGTGCCAGCTCACCTACCAACCAGAAACAGGGGGTTGGCTACACCTTC
>TRBD2|TRBJ2-2|TRBV5-4|NA
CASSLGRAGTGELFF
TGTGCCAGCAGCCTCGGGAGGGCCGGAACCGGGGAGCTGTTTTTT
>NA|TRBJ1-1|TRBV6-2/TRBV6-3|NA
CASSYPVGQRGSTEAFF
TGTGCCAGCAGTTACCCCGTTGGACAACGGGGGAGCACTGAAGCTTTCTTT
>NA|TRBJ2-7|TRBV28|many
CASSSLRNRERSGKPSYEQYF
TGTGCCAGCAGTTCACTACGAAACAGGGAGCGAAGCGGGAAACCCTCCTACGAGCAGTACTTC